Below, 6 T cell receptor beta chains from the same sample are listed, as sequenced in a study of a mutant IDH1 vaccine in newly diagnosed glioma. No antigen has been identified for these receptors. Using immunoSEQ multiplex PCR, the repertoire was profiled, and TCRdb retains in-frame clones only, with some absent. Counted here are tens of thousands of clones, around 80% occurring once; the ten biggest clones make up over 4%. Noted time point: week 35, safety follow-up. One vaccine dose held 300 ug of mutant IDH1 20-mer peptide and came with topical imiquimod. Sequences were derived from PBMCs, sampled from a glioma patient whose treatment included an IDH1 peptide vaccine. The source is a woman under 30 with glioma.

The gene calls are TRBV25-1 and TRBJ1-1; D is ambiguous. Germline V gene lookup returns CDR1 MGHDK and CDR2 SYGVNS. V was clipped by 6 bases and J by 8 bases, with 10 bases between them. This CDR3 is 11 amino acids long. CDR3 nucleotides: TGTGCCAGCAGCGGGAGGCGCGAAGCTTTCTTT. This translates into CASSGRREAFF.

The DNA for the CDR3 is TGTGCCAGTACCCGACGCGGGGATGGGGGTGGCTACACCTTC. Encoded protein: CASTRRGDGGGYTF. The V gene is TRBV19, the J gene TRBJ1-2; weak D call: TRBD1 (5 bases). Trimming left V 7 bases short and J 7 bases short, with 19 bases between. CDR3 length equals 14 residues. Germline V gene lookup returns CDR1 LNHDA and CDR2 SQIVND (reference sequence).

The chain uses TRBV6-5 and TRBJ1-3; unclear D gene. V gave up 0 bases and J gave up 0 bases, with 9 bases separating them. Germline V lookup: CDR1 MNHEY, CDR2 SVGAGI. The CDR3 totals 16 residues. The CDR3 loop is CASSYSGRTSGNTIYF. In DNA, the CDR3 is TGTGCCAGCAGTTACTCGGGCAGAACCTCTGGAAACACCATATATTTT.

J is TRBJ1-1 and V is TRBV6-4; D gene unclear. The CDR3 covers 13 residues. V was shortened by 8 bases and J by 1 base, with 11 bases between the two germline ends. Per germline, CDR1 MRHNA and CDR2 SNTAGT. The CDR3 reads CASSVGPNTEAFF. The CDR3 nucleotides are TGTGCCAGCTCCGTAGGCCCGAACACTGAAGCTTTCTTT.

This chain links TRBV5-4 with TRBJ2-1; D not resolved. Between the trimmed V and J ends, which lost 2 bases and 6 bases, there was a span of 3 bases. From germline, CDR1 is SGHNT and CDR2 YYREEE (reference sequence). The CDR3 loop spans 11 amino acids. The CDR3 loop is CASSLSNEQFF. The CDR3 region has the DNA TGTGCCAGCAGCTTAAGCAATGAGCAGTTCTTC. Variable domain in full (rest from reference TRBV5-4 and TRBJ2-1): ETGVTQSPTHLIKTRGQQVTLRCSSQSGHNTVSWYQQALGQGPQFIFQYYREEENGRGNFPPRFSGLQFPNYSSELNVNALELDDSALYLCASSLSNEQFFGPGTRLTVL.

This clone was recorded only once. The V and J genes are TRBV25-1 and TRBJ1-6; D is unclear. With 8 bases removed from V and 0 bases from J, the gap between germline ends came to 17 bases. The CDR3 sequence is 17 residues long. CDR1 is MGHDK and CDR2 is SYGVNS in the germline V gene. The CDR3 spells CASGPGEMSSYNSPLHF. In DNA, the CDR3 is TGTGCCAGCGGCCCTGGGGAGATGAGCTCCTATAATTCACCCCTCCACTTT.